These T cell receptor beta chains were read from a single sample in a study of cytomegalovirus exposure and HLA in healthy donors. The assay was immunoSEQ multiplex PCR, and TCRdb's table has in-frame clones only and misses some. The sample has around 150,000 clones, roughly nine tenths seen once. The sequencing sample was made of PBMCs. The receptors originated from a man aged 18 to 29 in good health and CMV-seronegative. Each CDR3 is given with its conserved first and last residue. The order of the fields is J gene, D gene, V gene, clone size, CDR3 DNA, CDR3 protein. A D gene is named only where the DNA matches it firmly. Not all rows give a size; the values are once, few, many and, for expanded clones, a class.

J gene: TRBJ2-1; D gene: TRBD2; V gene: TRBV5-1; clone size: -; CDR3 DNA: TGCGCCAGCAGCTCCGAACCTAGCGGGAGGGCCCTCAATGAGCAGTTCTTC; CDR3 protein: CASSSEPSGRALNEQFF
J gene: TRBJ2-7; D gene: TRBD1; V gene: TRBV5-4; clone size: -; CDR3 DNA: TGTGCCAGCTCCACCCAGGGGGCTTACGAGCAGTACTTC; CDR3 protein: CASSTQGAYEQYF
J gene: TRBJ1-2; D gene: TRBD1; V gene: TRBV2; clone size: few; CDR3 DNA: TGTGCCAGCAGTTCGCCCCCCGACAGGGGGCAAAGTGGCTACACCTTC; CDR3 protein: CASSSPPDRGQSGYTF
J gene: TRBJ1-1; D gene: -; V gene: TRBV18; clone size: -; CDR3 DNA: TGTGCCAGCTCACCACGGGGGGACGCAACCCCGAACACTGAAGCTTTCTTT; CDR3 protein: CASSPRGDATPNTEAFF
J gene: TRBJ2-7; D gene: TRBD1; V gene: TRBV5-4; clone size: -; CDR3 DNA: TGTGCCAGCAGCTCCCCGGGACAGCCCTACGAGCAGTACTTC; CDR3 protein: CASSSPGQPYEQYF
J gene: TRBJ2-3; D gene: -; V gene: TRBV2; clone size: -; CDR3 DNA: TGTGCAACCAGGGCCGGTGCGGGCACAGATACGCAGTATTTT; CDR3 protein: CATRAGAGTDTQYF
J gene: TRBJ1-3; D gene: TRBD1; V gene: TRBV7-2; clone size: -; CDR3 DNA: TGTGCCAGCAGCTTAGGGCCGACAGGGGGCGGCTCAGGAAACACCATATATTTT; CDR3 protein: CASSLGPTGGGSGNTIYF
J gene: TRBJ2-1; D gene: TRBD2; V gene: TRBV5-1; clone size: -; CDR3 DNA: TGCGCCAGCAGCGGGAGGGCGGGACGGCCCAATGAGCAGTTCTTC; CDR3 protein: CASSGRAGRPNEQFF
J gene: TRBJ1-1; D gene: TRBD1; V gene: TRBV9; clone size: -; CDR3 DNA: TGTGCCAGCAGCGGGACAGGGGGCACTGAAGCTTTCTTT; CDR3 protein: CASSGTGGTEAFF
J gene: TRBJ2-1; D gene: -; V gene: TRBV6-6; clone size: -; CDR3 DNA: TGTGCCAGCAGTTACTCGAGTTTAGCCGACTACAATGAGCAGTTCTTC; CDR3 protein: CASSYSSLADYNEQFF
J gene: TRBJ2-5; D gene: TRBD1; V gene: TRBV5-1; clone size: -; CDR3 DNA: TGCGCCAGTCAACAGGGGTTTAGAGAGACCCAGTACTTC; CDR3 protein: CASQQGFRETQYF
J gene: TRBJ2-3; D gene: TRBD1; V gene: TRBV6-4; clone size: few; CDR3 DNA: TGTGCCAGCAGTGAGAACAGGGGGCACACAGATACGCAGTATTTT; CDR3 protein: CASSENRGHTDTQYF
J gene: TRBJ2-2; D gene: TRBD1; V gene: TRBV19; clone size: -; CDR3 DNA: TGTGCCAGTAGTCCGGGTGGGGGCAGGGGGCCTCTTACCGGGGAGCTGTTTTTT; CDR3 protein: CASSPGGGRGPLTGELFF
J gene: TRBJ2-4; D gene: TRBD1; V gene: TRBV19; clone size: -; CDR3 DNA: TGTGCCAGTACCCCTACAGGGGGGAAAAACATTCAGTACTTC; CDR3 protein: CASTPTGGKNIQYF
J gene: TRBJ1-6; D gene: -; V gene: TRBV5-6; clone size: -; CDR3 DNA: TGTGCCAGCAGCTTGGCGGCGGGGGCCAATTCACCCCTCCACTTT; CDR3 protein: CASSLAAGANSPLHF
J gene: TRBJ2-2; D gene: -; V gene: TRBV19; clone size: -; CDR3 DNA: TGTGCCAGTAGTATGCGGAGGGGAGGGAACACCGGGGAGCTGTTTTTT; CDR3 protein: CASSMRRGGNTGELFF
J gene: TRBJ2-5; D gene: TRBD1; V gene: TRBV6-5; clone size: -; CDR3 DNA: TGTGCCAGCAGTTACCGGACAGGGTGGTCGGAGACCCAGTACTTC; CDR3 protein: CASSYRTGWSETQYF
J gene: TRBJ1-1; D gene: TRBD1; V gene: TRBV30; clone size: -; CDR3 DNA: TGTGCCTGGATGTGGTTCGACAGGGCCATGAACACTGAAGCTTTCTTT; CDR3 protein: CAWMWFDRAMNTEAFF
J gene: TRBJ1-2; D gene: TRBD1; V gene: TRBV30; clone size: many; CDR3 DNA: TGTGCCTGGAGTTCCCGGGCAGGGGGCGGTTATATAGGCTACACCTTC; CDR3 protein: CAWSSRAGGGYIGYTF
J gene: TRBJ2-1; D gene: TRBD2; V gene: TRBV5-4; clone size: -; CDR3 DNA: TGTGCCAGCAGCTTGGGCGGGGGGGCCGCCCCTTACAATGAGCAGTTCTTC; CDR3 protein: CASSLGGGAAPYNEQFF
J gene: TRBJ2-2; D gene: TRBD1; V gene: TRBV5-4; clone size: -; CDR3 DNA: TGTGCCAGCAGCCGGGACAGGGGGTGGGCCGGGGAGCTGTTTTTT; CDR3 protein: CASSRDRGWAGELFF
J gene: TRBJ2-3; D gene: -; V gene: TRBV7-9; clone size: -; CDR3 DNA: TGTGCCAGCAGCACCCTTGGCGAGGGAGATACGCAGTATTTT; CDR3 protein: CASSTLGEGDTQYF
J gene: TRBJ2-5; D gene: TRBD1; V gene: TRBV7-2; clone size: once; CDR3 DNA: TGTGCCAGCAGCTTAATTTCGGGAACAGGGGGAGAGACCCAGTACTTC; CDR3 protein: CASSLISGTGGETQYF
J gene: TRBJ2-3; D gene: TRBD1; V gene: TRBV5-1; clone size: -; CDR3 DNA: TGCGCCAGCAGGGACAGGAGCGCCCATGCCGCAGATACGCAGTATTTT; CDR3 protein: CASRDRSAHAADTQYF
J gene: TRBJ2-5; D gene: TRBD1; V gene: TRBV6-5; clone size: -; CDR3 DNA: TGTGCCAGCAGTTACCAGGGGGCGGGAGAGACCCAGTACTTC; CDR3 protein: CASSYQGAGETQYF
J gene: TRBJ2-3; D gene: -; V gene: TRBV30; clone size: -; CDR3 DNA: TGTGCCTGGAGGAAATTCAACGCGAGGGGCACAGATACGCAGTATTTT; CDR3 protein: CAWRKFNARGTDTQYF
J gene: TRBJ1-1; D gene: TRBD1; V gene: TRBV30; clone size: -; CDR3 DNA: TGTGCCTGGAGCCCGGACAGGGTCCTTGAAGCTTTCTTT; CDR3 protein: CAWSPDRVLEAFF
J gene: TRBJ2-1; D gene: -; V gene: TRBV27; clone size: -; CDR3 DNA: TGTGCCAGCAGTTTACTCACGGGTAACAATGAGCAGTTCTTC; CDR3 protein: CASSLLTGNNEQFF
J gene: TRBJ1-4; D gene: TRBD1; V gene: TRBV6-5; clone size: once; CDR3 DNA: TGTGCCAGCAAAACAGGGGATGGGAAAAAACTGTTTTTT; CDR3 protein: CASKTGDGKKLFF
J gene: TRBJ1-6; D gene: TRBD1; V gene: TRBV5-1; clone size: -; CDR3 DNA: TGCGCCAGCAGCTCACAGACAGGGGGGAGAAATTCACCCCTCCACTTT; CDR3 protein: CASSSQTGGRNSPLHF
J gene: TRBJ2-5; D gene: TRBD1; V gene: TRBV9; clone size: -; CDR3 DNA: TGTGCCAGCAGCGTAGGACAGGGGAGGGAGACCCAGTACTTC; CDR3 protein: CASSVGQGRETQYF
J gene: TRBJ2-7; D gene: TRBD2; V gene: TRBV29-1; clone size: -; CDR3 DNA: TGCAGCGTTAGCGGGGGGAGTACCTACGAGCAGTACTTC; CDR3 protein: CSVSGGSTYEQYF
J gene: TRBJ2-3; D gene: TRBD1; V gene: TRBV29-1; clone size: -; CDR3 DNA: TGCAGCGTCGGACAGGGTTCAGATACGCAGTATTTT; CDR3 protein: CSVGQGSDTQYF
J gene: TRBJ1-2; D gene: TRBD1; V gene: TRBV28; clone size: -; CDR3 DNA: TGTGCCAGCAGTTTTTACCAACAGGGGGCAGATGGCTACACCTTC; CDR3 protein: CASSFYQQGADGYTF
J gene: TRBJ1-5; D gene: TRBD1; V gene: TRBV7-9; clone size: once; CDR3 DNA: TGTGCCAGCAGCTTAGGCCTCGGGACAGGAGACAATCAGCCCCAGCATTTT; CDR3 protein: CASSLGLGTGDNQPQHF
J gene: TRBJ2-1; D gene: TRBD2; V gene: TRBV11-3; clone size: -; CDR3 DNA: TGTGCCAGCAGCCTGGGACTAGCGGGAGCGTACAATGAGCAGTTCTTC; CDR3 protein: CASSLGLAGAYNEQFF
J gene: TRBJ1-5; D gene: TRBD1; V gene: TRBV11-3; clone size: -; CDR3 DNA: TGTGCCAGCAGCCGGGACAGGGGGCGCGGTCAGCCCCAGCATTTT; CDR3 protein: CASSRDRGRGQPQHF
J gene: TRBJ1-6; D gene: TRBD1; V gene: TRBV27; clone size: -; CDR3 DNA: TGTGCCAGCATCGACAGGGTCGGCTATAATTCACCCCTCCACTTT; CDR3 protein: CASIDRVGYNSPLHF
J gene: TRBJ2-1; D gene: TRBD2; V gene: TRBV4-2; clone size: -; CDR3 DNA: TGTGCCAGCAGCCAAGGTTCACTAGCGGGAGATAATGAGCAGTTCTTC; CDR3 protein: CASSQGSLAGDNEQFF
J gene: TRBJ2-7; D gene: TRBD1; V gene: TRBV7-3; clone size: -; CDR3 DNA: TGTGCCAGCAGCTTAACCGGGACAGGGAGCTACGAGCAGTACTTC; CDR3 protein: CASSLTGTGSYEQYF
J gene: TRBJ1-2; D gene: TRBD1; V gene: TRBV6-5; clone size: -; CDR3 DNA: TGTGCCAGCAGTTCGACAGGGTTTACACCACCCTCTGGCTACACCTTC; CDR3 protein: CASSSTGFTPPSGYTF
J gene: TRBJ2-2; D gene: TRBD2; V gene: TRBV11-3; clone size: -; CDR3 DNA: TGTGCCAGCAGCCTCCCCGGGACTACTAACACCGGGGAGCTGTTTTTT; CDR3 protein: CASSLPGTTNTGELFF
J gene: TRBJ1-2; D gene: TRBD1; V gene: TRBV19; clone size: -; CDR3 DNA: TGTGCCAGTAGTGAGCAGGGGGCGGGCTATGGCTACACCTTC; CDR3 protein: CASSEQGAGYGYTF
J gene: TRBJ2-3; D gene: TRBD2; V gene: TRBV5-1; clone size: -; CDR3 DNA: TGCGCCAGCAGCAGCTTGTTGGCGGGACTAACCACAGATACGCAGTATTTT; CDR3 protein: CASSSLLAGLTTDTQYF
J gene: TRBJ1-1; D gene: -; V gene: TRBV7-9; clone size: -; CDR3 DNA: TGTGCCAGCAGCACCAACATTGTGTCTCCTGAAGCTTTCTTT; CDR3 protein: CASSTNIVSPEAFF
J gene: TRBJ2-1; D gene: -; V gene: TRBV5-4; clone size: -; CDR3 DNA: TGTGCCAGCAGCTTGCAGGGTGGGGATGAGCAGTTCTTC; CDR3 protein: CASSLQGGDEQFF
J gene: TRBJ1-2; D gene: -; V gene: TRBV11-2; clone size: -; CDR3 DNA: TGTGCCAGCAGCCCCCTCATCCAGGGCTATGGCTACACCTTC; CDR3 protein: CASSPLIQGYGYTF
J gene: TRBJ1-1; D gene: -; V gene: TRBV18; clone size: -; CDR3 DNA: TGTGCCAGCTCGTCGGACACGAACACTGAAGCTTTCTTT; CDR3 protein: CASSSDTNTEAFF
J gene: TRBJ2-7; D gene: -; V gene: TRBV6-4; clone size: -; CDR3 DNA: TGTGCCAGCAGTCCAACTAGAGTTTACGGAGGGGAGCAGTACTTC; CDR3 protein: CASSPTRVYGGEQYF
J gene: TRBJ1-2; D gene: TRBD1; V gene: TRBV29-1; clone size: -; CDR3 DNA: TGCAGCGTTGCGGGGGACAGGGTATATGGCTACACCTTC; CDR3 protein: CSVAGDRVYGYTF
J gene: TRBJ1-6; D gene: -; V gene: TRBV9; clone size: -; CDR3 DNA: TGTGCCAGCAGCGGAAACGCCCGGGTTTCACCCCTCCACTTT; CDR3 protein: CASSGNARVSPLHF
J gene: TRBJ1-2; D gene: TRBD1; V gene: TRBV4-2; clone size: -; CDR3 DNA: TGTGCCAGCAGCCAAGATTGGTCAGGGGGCGACTATGGCTACACCTTC; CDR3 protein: CASSQDWSGGDYGYTF
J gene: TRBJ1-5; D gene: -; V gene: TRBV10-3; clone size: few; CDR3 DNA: TGTGCCATCAGTGATAACAGACGACAGCCCCAGCATTTT; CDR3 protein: CAISDNRRQPQHF
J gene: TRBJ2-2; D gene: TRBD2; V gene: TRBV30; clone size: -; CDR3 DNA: TGTGCCTGGAACCTAGGGACTAGATATACCGGGGAGCTGTTTTTT; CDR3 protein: CAWNLGTRYTGELFF